This is a list of T cell receptor beta chains from one sample in a study of blood T cell repertoires in COVID-19. Clones were read by immunoSEQ multiplex PCR, and TCRdb kept only the in-frame ones, dropping some. The table has fewer than 250,000 clones, roughly 88% seen once; the top ten hold approximately 5.6%. Sequenced: peripheral blood. These TCRs come from a woman in her thirties or forties who had recovered from COVID-19. Each CDR3 is given with its conserved first and last residue. A D gene is named only where the DNA matches it firmly. Only part of the rows carry a size: once, few, many, or a class if the clone is expanded.

v_gene: TRBV3-1/TRBV3-2; abundance: -; d_gene: -; j_gene: TRBJ1-2; CDR3nt: TGTGCCAGCAGCCAAGCCTCCCAGAAAAAGGGGCTCTATGGCTACACCTTC; CDR3aa: CASSQASQKKGLYGYTF
v_gene: TRBV11-2; abundance: -; d_gene: TRBD1; j_gene: TRBJ2-1; CDR3nt: TGTGCCAGCAGCTTTGAGAGGGGGCAGCAGTTCTTC; CDR3aa: CASSFERGQQFF
v_gene: TRBV30; abundance: -; d_gene: TRBD1; j_gene: TRBJ1-5; CDR3nt: TGTGCCTGGAGGGAAGGGACAGACCTTCCTTATAGCAATCAGCCCCAGCATTTT; CDR3aa: CAWREGTDLPYSNQPQHF
v_gene: TRBV6-4; abundance: -; d_gene: TRBD1; j_gene: TRBJ1-1; CDR3nt: TGTGCCAGCTGGGGGGGACAGGGGGAAGCTTTCTTT; CDR3aa: CASWGGQGEAFF
v_gene: TRBV27; abundance: -; d_gene: -; j_gene: TRBJ2-1; CDR3nt: TGTGCCAGCAGTTTAGGTTTGCGGGAAGTCGTATACAATGAGCAGTTCTTC; CDR3aa: CASSLGLREVVYNEQFF
v_gene: TRBV30; abundance: -; d_gene: -; j_gene: TRBJ1-5; CDR3nt: TGTGCCTGGAGTTTAGGGGGAAATCAGCCCCAGCATTTT; CDR3aa: CAWSLGGNQPQHF
v_gene: TRBV21-1; abundance: -; d_gene: -; j_gene: TRBJ2-2; CDR3nt: TGTGCCAGCAGGACTAGCGGGAGAGGATTGGACACCGGGGAGCTGTTTTTT; CDR3aa: CASRTSGRGLDTGELFF
v_gene: TRBV6-6; abundance: -; d_gene: TRBD2; j_gene: TRBJ2-5; CDR3nt: TGTGCCAGCAGTCCACAGCTCCTCGGAGGCGGGAGGGGCAACCAAGAGACCCAGTACTTC; CDR3aa: CASSPQLLGGGRGNQETQYF
v_gene: TRBV6-1; abundance: -; d_gene: -; j_gene: TRBJ1-2; CDR3nt: TGTGCCAGCAGTGAATTGGGGGCCTATGGCTACACCTTC; CDR3aa: CASSELGAYGYTF
v_gene: TRBV10-3; abundance: -; d_gene: -; j_gene: TRBJ2-4; CDR3nt: TGTGCCATCAGTGATGGGCGGGACCGGGGACACATTCAGTACTTC; CDR3aa: CAISDGRDRGHIQYF
v_gene: TRBV7-9; abundance: -; d_gene: TRBD2; j_gene: TRBJ2-5; CDR3nt: TGTGCCAGCAGCTCCCCTCAGCGGGAGGCCCTCCGAGAGACCCAGTACTTC; CDR3aa: CASSSPQREALRETQYF
v_gene: TRBV6-1; abundance: -; d_gene: -; j_gene: TRBJ1-2; CDR3nt: TGTGCCAGCAGTGAAGTATGGAGATTCGACTATGGCTACACCTTC; CDR3aa: CASSEVWRFDYGYTF
v_gene: TRBV15; abundance: -; d_gene: -; j_gene: TRBJ1-2; CDR3nt: TGTGCCACCAGCAGAGATCTGGAGCGGGGGAACTATGGCTACACCTTC; CDR3aa: CATSRDLERGNYGYTF
v_gene: TRBV7-2; abundance: -; d_gene: -; j_gene: TRBJ1-1; CDR3nt: TGTGCCAGCAGCTTATTCAGTCAGGGAGAAGCTTTCTTT; CDR3aa: CASSLFSQGEAFF
v_gene: TRBV2; abundance: -; d_gene: -; j_gene: TRBJ1-4; CDR3nt: TGTGCCAGCAGTGAGATGTTCCAGGGCTTAGGAAAACTGTTTTTT; CDR3aa: CASSEMFQGLGKLFF
v_gene: TRBV5-1; abundance: -; d_gene: -; j_gene: TRBJ2-1; CDR3nt: TGCGCCAGCAGCGACACTAGCCATGAGCAGTTCTTC; CDR3aa: CASSDTSHEQFF
v_gene: TRBV5-5; abundance: -; d_gene: -; j_gene: TRBJ1-1; CDR3nt: TGTGCCAGCAGCTTGGCGGGGATCGGCACTGAAGCTTTCTTT; CDR3aa: CASSLAGIGTEAFF
v_gene: TRBV4-3; abundance: -; d_gene: -; j_gene: TRBJ1-4; CDR3nt: TGCGCCAGCAGCCAAGTTGGGGGCGAAAAACTGTTTTTT; CDR3aa: CASSQVGGEKLFF
v_gene: TRBV30; abundance: -; d_gene: TRBD2; j_gene: TRBJ2-2; CDR3nt: TGTGCCTGGAGACTAGCGGGTAACACCGGGGAGCTGTTTTTT; CDR3aa: CAWRLAGNTGELFF
v_gene: TRBV19; abundance: once; d_gene: -; j_gene: TRBJ2-7; CDR3nt: TGTGCCAGTAGTATGGTAGGAACGGGAGCAGGTTACGAGCAGTACTTC; CDR3aa: CASSMVGTGAGYEQYF
v_gene: TRBV28; abundance: -; d_gene: -; j_gene: TRBJ2-5; CDR3nt: TGTGCCAGCAGTTTATTAGGGACTGGAGACCAGGAGACCCAGTACTTC; CDR3aa: CASSLLGTGDQETQYF
v_gene: TRBV5-4; abundance: once; d_gene: TRBD2; j_gene: TRBJ2-1; CDR3nt: TGTGCCAGCAGCCCTGGGACTAGCGGAAACAATGAGCAGTTCTTC; CDR3aa: CASSPGTSGNNEQFF
v_gene: TRBV3-1/TRBV3-2; abundance: -; d_gene: TRBD2; j_gene: TRBJ2-5; CDR3nt: TGTGCCAGCAGCCGACTAGCGGAAGAGACCCAGTACTTC; CDR3aa: CASSRLAEETQYF
v_gene: TRBV6-2/TRBV6-3; abundance: few; d_gene: TRBD2; j_gene: TRBJ2-3; CDR3nt: TGTGCCAGCAGCCCGGGACTAGCGGGATCAGATACGCAGTATTTT; CDR3aa: CASSPGLAGSDTQYF
v_gene: TRBV30; abundance: -; d_gene: -; j_gene: TRBJ1-3; CDR3nt: TGTGCCTGGAAGGCCAGGGTGAGGGGAAACACCATATATTTT; CDR3aa: CAWKARVRGNTIYF
v_gene: TRBV7-2; abundance: -; d_gene: TRBD1; j_gene: TRBJ1-3; CDR3nt: TGTGCCAGCAGCTTAGGGGGGAACAGGGGCTCTGGAAACACCATATATTTT; CDR3aa: CASSLGGNRGSGNTIYF
v_gene: TRBV19; abundance: -; d_gene: TRBD2; j_gene: TRBJ2-3; CDR3nt: TGTGCCAGTAGTAACACCCCGATAGCGGGAGGGCCAGATACGCAGTATTTT; CDR3aa: CASSNTPIAGGPDTQYF
v_gene: TRBV19; abundance: few; d_gene: TRBD1; j_gene: TRBJ1-3; CDR3nt: TGTGCCAGTAGCCGAGGGACAGGGTCTGGAAACACCATATATTTT; CDR3aa: CASSRGTGSGNTIYF
v_gene: TRBV11-3; abundance: -; d_gene: -; j_gene: TRBJ2-2; CDR3nt: TGTGCCAGCAGCCCAGGGGCCCTTGGGACGTTGAACACCGGGGAGCTGTTTTTT; CDR3aa: CASSPGALGTLNTGELFF
v_gene: TRBV12-3/TRBV12-4; abundance: once; d_gene: -; j_gene: TRBJ1-5; CDR3nt: TGTGCCAGCAGTTTCAGGGCAAATCAGCCCCAGCATTTT; CDR3aa: CASSFRANQPQHF
v_gene: TRBV19; abundance: many; d_gene: -; j_gene: TRBJ1-1; CDR3nt: TGTGCCAGTAGTAGTTGGGCAGTGGAATCTGAAGCTTTCTTT; CDR3aa: CASSSWAVESEAFF
v_gene: TRBV29-1; abundance: few; d_gene: -; j_gene: TRBJ2-7; CDR3nt: TGCAGCGTTTCGTGGACAGAGTACGAGCAGTACTTC; CDR3aa: CSVSWTEYEQYF
v_gene: TRBV6-5; abundance: once; d_gene: -; j_gene: TRBJ2-1; CDR3nt: TGTGCCAGCAGTACCGGACAGAGTTTCGGTATAAAGCAGTTCTTC; CDR3aa: CASSTGQSFGIKQFF
v_gene: TRBV19; abundance: -; d_gene: TRBD1; j_gene: TRBJ1-5; CDR3nt: TGTGCCAGTAACACTCAGGGACAGCGCAATCAGCCCCAGCATTTT; CDR3aa: CASNTQGQRNQPQHF
v_gene: TRBV7-2; abundance: -; d_gene: -; j_gene: TRBJ2-7; CDR3nt: TGTGCCAGCAGCGCGGGTTGGCGGTCCTACGAGCAGTACTTC; CDR3aa: CASSAGWRSYEQYF
v_gene: TRBV27; abundance: -; d_gene: -; j_gene: TRBJ2-7; CDR3nt: TGTGCCAGCAGTTCGTGGAGGGGGCAGAACGAGCAGTACTTC; CDR3aa: CASSSWRGQNEQYF
v_gene: TRBV29-1; abundance: -; d_gene: -; j_gene: TRBJ2-1; CDR3nt: TGCAGCGTTGATGTTCAGGCCAATGAGCAGTTCTTC; CDR3aa: CSVDVQANEQFF
v_gene: TRBV7-3; abundance: once; d_gene: -; j_gene: TRBJ1-1; CDR3nt: TGTGCCAGCAGCTTAACGCCAGGGGTCGACGAAGCTTTCTTT; CDR3aa: CASSLTPGVDEAFF
v_gene: TRBV5-1; abundance: -; d_gene: TRBD1; j_gene: TRBJ2-5; CDR3nt: TGCGCCAGCAGCTTGGCAGGACAGGGACAAGAGACCCAGTACTTC; CDR3aa: CASSLAGQGQETQYF
v_gene: TRBV5-8; abundance: -; d_gene: -; j_gene: TRBJ1-1; CDR3nt: TGTGCCAGCAGCTTGGGGGACACTCTACGAGGGACTGAAGCTTTCTTT; CDR3aa: CASSLGDTLRGTEAFF
v_gene: TRBV30; abundance: -; d_gene: -; j_gene: TRBJ1-2; CDR3nt: TGTGTCTGGAGTGTATCAGGGGGCTACACCTTC; CDR3aa: CVWSVSGGYTF
v_gene: TRBV3-1/TRBV3-2; abundance: few; d_gene: -; j_gene: TRBJ2-1; CDR3nt: TGTGCCAGCAGCCAAGTTCCTAATGAGCAGTTCTTC; CDR3aa: CASSQVPNEQFF
v_gene: TRBV9; abundance: -; d_gene: TRBD1; j_gene: TRBJ1-5; CDR3nt: TGTGCCAGCAGCGAAGGGACAGGCAATCAGCCCCAGCATTTT; CDR3aa: CASSEGTGNQPQHF
v_gene: TRBV30; abundance: -; d_gene: -; j_gene: TRBJ2-3; CDR3nt: TGTGCCTGGAGTGGTGCGGGGGCTGGAGATACGCAGTATTTT; CDR3aa: CAWSGAGAGDTQYF
v_gene: TRBV20-1; abundance: -; d_gene: TRBD2; j_gene: TRBJ2-7; CDR3nt: TGCAGTGCAAGTCCAATCCAGACTAGCGGAGGCTACGAGCAGTACTTC; CDR3aa: CSASPIQTSGGYEQYF
v_gene: TRBV19; abundance: -; d_gene: TRBD1; j_gene: TRBJ2-7; CDR3nt: TGTGCCAGTAGTATGTGGGCCGGGGACAGGGCCGCCTACGAGCAGTACTTC; CDR3aa: CASSMWAGDRAAYEQYF
v_gene: TRBV6-5; abundance: -; d_gene: -; j_gene: TRBJ1-3; CDR3nt: TGTGCCAGCAGCCCCCGGGGGAAGGGAAACACCATATATTTT; CDR3aa: CASSPRGKGNTIYF
v_gene: TRBV7-8; abundance: -; d_gene: TRBD2; j_gene: TRBJ2-1; CDR3nt: TGTGCCAGCAGCAACCCGGGACTAGCGGGAGGGCAGTTCTTC; CDR3aa: CASSNPGLAGGQFF
v_gene: TRBV11-3; abundance: -; d_gene: TRBD2; j_gene: TRBJ2-1; CDR3nt: TGTGCCAGCAGCGGGGAAGCGGGAGCTTATGAGCAGTTCTTC; CDR3aa: CASSGEAGAYEQFF
v_gene: TRBV6-6; abundance: -; d_gene: -; j_gene: TRBJ1-3; CDR3nt: TGTGCCAGCAGTTACGATCGGGGGGGAAACACCATATATTTT; CDR3aa: CASSYDRGGNTIYF
v_gene: TRBV2; abundance: -; d_gene: TRBD1; j_gene: TRBJ2-5; CDR3nt: TGTGCCAGCAACTGGAGACAGGGGGGAGAGACCCAGTACTTC; CDR3aa: CASNWRQGGETQYF
v_gene: TRBV19; abundance: -; d_gene: TRBD2; j_gene: TRBJ2-1; CDR3nt: TGTGCCAGTATGAGGACTAGCGAATCTGCTGAGCAGTTCTTC; CDR3aa: CASMRTSESAEQFF
v_gene: TRBV19; abundance: -; d_gene: -; j_gene: TRBJ2-1; CDR3nt: TGTGCCAGTAGTATAGTGGAGGGGGCAAAGTTCTTC; CDR3aa: CASSIVEGAKFF
v_gene: TRBV6-5; abundance: -; d_gene: -; j_gene: TRBJ2-7; CDR3nt: TGTGCCAGCAGCCTAGGACAGTACGAGCAGTACTTC; CDR3aa: CASSLGQYEQYF
v_gene: TRBV6-5; abundance: -; d_gene: TRBD1; j_gene: TRBJ2-4; CDR3nt: TGTGCCAGCAGCGATGGACAGGGAGTTCGCTTC; CDR3aa: CASSDGQGVRF
v_gene: TRBV6-5; abundance: -; d_gene: -; j_gene: TRBJ2-3; CDR3nt: TGTGCCAGCAGTTACTCCCTCACAGATACGCAGTATTTT; CDR3aa: CASSYSLTDTQYF
v_gene: TRBV5-6; abundance: -; d_gene: -; j_gene: TRBJ1-2; CDR3nt: TGTGCCAGCAGCTTGGCGAGGAACATCGGAGCTAACTATGGCTACACCTTC; CDR3aa: CASSLARNIGANYGYTF